The 10 T cell receptor beta chains below come from one sample, sequenced in a study of CD8 T cells in Susac syndrome. An input of about 0.45 to 1 ug of RNA was subjected to reverse transcription using random hexamers. TCRdb redid the calling of the immunoSEQ multiplex PCR reads with MiXCR, one entry per CDR3 protein. The sample carries more than 200,000 distinct CDR3 sequences, approximately 94% recorded once. Sequencing input: CD4+ T cells from PBMCs. The receptors shown here come from a human donor with Susac syndrome.

J is TRBJ1-1 and V is TRBV2, with D tentatively TRBD1 (5 bases). Trimming took off 5 bases at V and 5 bases at J, with 9 bases between the two ends. The CDR3 length is 12 residues. Germline V gene data show CDR1 as SNHLY and CDR2 as FYNNEI. The CDR3 DNA reads TGTGCCAGCAGTATCGGGGGAACTGAAGCTTTCTTT. It translates to CASSIGGTEAFF.

The rearrangement uses TRBV7-6 and TRBJ1-6; D ambiguous. The V gene lost 1 base and the J gene lost 7 bases, with 14 bases spanning the gap. From germline, CDR1 is SGHVS and CDR2 FNYEAQ. This CDR3 spans 16 amino acids. In nucleotides, the CDR3 is TGTGCCAGCAGCTTAGGGGTTGGACCGACCAATTCACCCCTCCACTTT. Encoded protein: CASSLGVGPTNSPLHF. The full variable domain, completed using reference TRBV7-6 and TRBJ1-6, is GAGVSQSPRYKVTKRGQDVALRCDPISGHVSLYWYRQALGQGPEFLTYFNYEAQQDKSGLPNDRFSAERPEGSISTLTIQRTEQRDSAMYRCASSLGVGPTNSPLHFGNGTRLTVT.

The chain has TRBV7-2 and TRBJ1-3; unclear D gene. The germline V and J ends were trimmed by 5 bases and 0 bases, with 14 bases remaining between them. CDR1 and CDR2 (germline): SGHTA, FQGNSA. CDR3 length: 16 residues. The CDR3 region has the DNA TGTGCCAGCAGCCCTGGACTGTTTGGCTCTGGAAACACCATATATTTT. The encoded protein is CASSPGLFGSGNTIYF.

The chain combines TRBV19 with TRBJ1-3; the D is unclear. Germline CDR1 and CDR2: LNHDA and SQIVND (reference sequence). V lost 3 bases, J lost 0 bases, and 6 bases lay in between. The CDR3 is made up of 14 amino acids. For the CDR3, the DNA is TGTGCCAGTAGTATGGAAACCTCTGGAAACACCATATATTTT. Its protein is CASSMETSGNTIYF.

The rearrangement links TRBV5-1 to TRBJ1-2; no reliable D call. Trimming pared 0 bases from V and 8 bases from J, leaving 14 bases between. This CDR3 is 14 amino acids long. Germline values: CDR1 SGHRS, CDR2 YFSETQ. The CDR3 reads CASSLAELDGGYTF. Here the CDR3 DNA reads TGCGCCAGCAGCTTGGCCGAGTTGGACGGGGGCTACACCTTC.

The chain employs TRBV19 and TRBJ1-2, with D hard to call. With 5 bases removed from V and 6 bases from J, the gap between germline ends came to 16 bases. CDR1 LNHDA and CDR2 SQIVND come from the germline V gene (reference sequence). This CDR3 spans 14 amino acids. The chain's CDR3 is CASSPLEASDGYTF. CDR3 bases: TGTGCCAGTAGTCCCCTAGAGGCCTCGGATGGCTACACCTTC.

This chain connects TRBV10-3 to TRBJ2-5; 7 bases fit TRBD1. CDR3 length: 16 residues. The J segment lost 1 base and the V segment lost 3 bases, leaving 8 bases of the junction unmatched. Germline values: CDR1 ENHRY, CDR2 SYGVKD. This CDR3 is CAISEGQAVIQETQYF. CDR3 sequence (DNA): TGTGCCATCAGTGAAGGACAGGCCGTTATCCAAGAGACCCAGTACTTC.

The chain joins TRBV20-1 to TRBJ2-7; 7 nucleotides match TRBD1. Germline assignment: CDR1 DFQATT and CDR2 SNEGSKA (reference sequence). The CDR3 runs to 15 residues. After removal of 3 bases from V and 3 bases from J, the junction contained 11 bases not matched to a gene. The CDR3: CSARNDRELNYEQYF. CDR3 in DNA: TGCAGTGCTAGGAACGACAGGGAATTAAACTACGAGCAGTACTTC.

V is TRBV10-1 and J is TRBJ2-3, with D tentatively TRBD1 or TRBD2 (6 bases each). V gave up 9 bases and J gave up 2 bases, with 12 bases separating them. This CDR3 region has 13 residues. Looked up from germline, CDR1 is WNHNN and CDR2 is SYGVQD (reference sequence). The CDR3 sequence is CASGGPATDTQYF. In nucleotides, the CDR3 is TGCGCCAGTGGGGGGCCAGCCACAGATACGCAGTATTTT.

The CDR3 loop is CASSYGAAHRSYGYTF. Written as DNA, the CDR3 is TGTGCCAGCAGTTACGGAGCGGCCCATCGTTCCTATGGCTACACCTTC. The gene calls are TRBV6-2 or TRBV6-3 and TRBJ1-2; D remains ambiguous. CDR3 length: 16 residues. V gave up 2 bases and J gave up 4 bases, with 17 bases separating them. The germline V gene has CDR1 MNHEY and CDR2 SVGEGT.